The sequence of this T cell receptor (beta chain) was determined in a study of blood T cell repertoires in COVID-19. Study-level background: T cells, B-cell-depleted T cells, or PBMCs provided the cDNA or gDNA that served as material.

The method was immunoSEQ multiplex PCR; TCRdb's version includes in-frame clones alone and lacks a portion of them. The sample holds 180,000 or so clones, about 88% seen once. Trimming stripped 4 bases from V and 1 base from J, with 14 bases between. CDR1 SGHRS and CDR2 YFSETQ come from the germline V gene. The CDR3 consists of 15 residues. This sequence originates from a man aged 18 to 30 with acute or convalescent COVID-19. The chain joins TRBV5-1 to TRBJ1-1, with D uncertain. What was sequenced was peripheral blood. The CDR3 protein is CASSRSDGWNTEAFF. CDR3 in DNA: TGCGCCAGCAGCAGATCAGACGGGTGGAACACTGAAGCTTTCTTT. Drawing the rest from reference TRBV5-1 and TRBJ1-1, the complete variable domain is KAGVTQTPRYLIKTRGQQVTLSCSPISGHRSVSWYQQTPGQGLQFLFEYFSETQRNKGNFPGRFSGRQFSNSRSEMNVSTLELGDSALYLCASSRSDGWNTEAFFGQGTRLTVV.